One sample yielded the 10 T cell receptor beta chains listed below, sequenced in a study of spatial heterogeneity in lung cancer. TCRdb itself ran the 5' RACE reads through MiXCR, one entry per CDR3 protein. The data show roughly 120,000 distinct CDR3 sequences, 10% to 12% seen once. Time point noted: blood at routine non-recurrence follow-up after resection. Specimen: PBMCs, collected at follow-up. The receptors stem from a female donor with early-stage non-small cell lung cancer.

This clonotype was seen repeatedly, ten times or more. The chain carries TRBV7-2 and TRBJ2-1, with TRBD2 matching over 8 bases. V trimming: 5 bases; J trimming: 3 bases; junction bases outside the gene matches: 6. The CDR3 has 15 residues. Germline CDR1 reads SGHTA; CDR2 reads FQGNSA. The CDR3 nucleotides read TGTGCCAGCAGCCCCGACAGCGGGAGCTACAATGAGCAGTTCTTC. Its protein product is CASSPDSGSYNEQFF.

This chain connects TRBV29-1 to TRBJ1-2; D gene uncertain. V lost 0 bases to trimming and J lost 11 bases, with 7 bases between them. From germline, CDR1 is SQVTM and CDR2 ANQGSEA. This CDR3 region has 10 residues. The CDR3 region is CSVEDPLYTF. The CDR3, as DNA: TGCAGCGTTGAAGATCCCTTATACACCTTC. Variable domain in full (rest from reference TRBV29-1 and TRBJ1-2): SAVISQKPSRDICQRGTSLTIQCQVDSQVTMMFWYRQQPGQSLTLIATANQGSEATYESGFVIDKFPISRPNLTFSTLTVSNMSPEDSSIYLCSVEDPLYTFGSGTRLTVV.

This clonotype came up a few times. This chain connects TRBV7-3 to TRBJ2-1; D may correspond to TRBD1 or TRBD2 (7 bases each). There are 15 residues in the CDR3. Trimming took off 8 bases at V and 5 bases at J, with 19 bases between the two ends. CDR1 SGHTA and CDR2 FQGTGA come from the germline V gene. Here the CDR3 reads CASSRQGGTNNEQFF. CDR3 in DNA: TGTGCCAGCTCCAGACAGGGAGGGACTAACAATGAGCAGTTCTTC.

The gene calls are TRBV5-1 and TRBJ2-5; TRBD1 matches at 8 bases. With 3 bases clipped from V and 5 bases from J, the junction kept 6 bases outside the gene matches. The CDR3 extends over 14 amino acids. Germline CDR1 reads SGHRS; CDR2 reads YFSETQ. DNA of the CDR3: TGCGCCAGCAGCTCCGGACAGGGACGTGAGACCCAGTACTTC. Its translation is CASSSGQGRETQYF. Supplemented by reference TRBV5-1 and TRBJ2-5, the full variable domain reads KAGVTQTPRYLIKTRGQQVTLSCSPISGHRSVSWYQQTPGQGLQFLFEYFSETQRNKGNFPGRFSGRQFSNSRSEMNVSTLELGDSALYLCASSSGQGRETQYFGPGTRLLVL.

This clonotype was detected many times. The chain recombines TRBV2 with TRBJ2-2; D call uncertain. Germline V gene data show CDR1 as SNHLY and CDR2 as FYNNEI. The CDR3 has 12 residues. V dropped 5 bases and J dropped 0 bases, with 1 base sitting between them. Here the CDR3 reads CASSPNTGELFF. DNA of the CDR3: TGTGCCAGCAGTCCGAACACCGGGGAGCTGTTTTTT.

Here the CDR3 reads CSATLAIYNEQFF. The CDR3 DNA reads as TGCAGTGCTACCCTAGCGATCTACAATGAGCAGTTCTTC. The chain uses TRBV20-1 and TRBJ2-1; TRBD2 is a possible D gene (6 bases). This CDR3 is 13 amino acids long. Germline V CDR1 and CDR2: DFQATT, SNEGSKA (reference sequence). Trimming took off 4 bases at V and 3 bases at J, with 10 bases between the two ends.

In this sample, this clonotype turned up a few times. The chain carries TRBV4-1 and TRBJ2-1; D may match TRBD1 or TRBD2 (5 bases each). Germline values: CDR1 MGHRA, CDR2 YSYEKL. V lost 2 bases, J lost 9 bases, and 23 bases lay in between. The CDR3 runs to 17 residues. CDR3 sequence reads: CASSQPPGTLRGSEQFF. CDR3 nucleotides: TGCGCCAGCAGCCAACCTCCCGGGACCCTAAGGGGTAGTGAGCAGTTCTTC.

V gene TRBV7-3 combines with J gene TRBJ2-4; 8 bases agree with TRBD1. This CDR3 has 14 amino acids. Germline lookup yields CDR1 SGHTA and CDR2 FQGTGA. Losses at the gene ends were 5 bases for V and 8 bases for J; bases not matched to a gene: 8. The CDR3 spells CASSLGQGQDIQYF. In DNA form, the CDR3 reads TGTGCCAGCAGCCTCGGACAGGGACAGGACATTCAGTACTTC.

The chain joins TRBV9 to TRBJ1-6; 10 bases are shared with TRBD1. CDR1 and CDR2 from the germline V gene are SGDLS and YYNGEE. V trimming: 2 bases; J trimming: 8 bases; junction bases outside the gene matches: 4. CDR3 size: 15 residues. CDR3 DNA sequence: TGTGCCAGCAGCGTCGGGACAGGGGTTTATTCACCCCTCCACTTT. Translating it yields CASSVGTGVYSPLHF.

This clonotype showed up many times. The gene calls are TRBV28 and TRBJ1-5; D not certain. Germline CDR1 is MDHEN and CDR2 is SYDVKM. The CDR3 contains 14 residues. Trimming removed 7 bases at V and 11 bases at J, with 21 bases between. CDR3 DNA: TGTGCCAGCACCCTCCGGACCATTCCCGGGACCCAGCATTTT. Translating it yields CASTLRTIPGTQHF.